What follows is one TCR beta chain and its context. This specimen belongs to a study of blood T cell repertoires in COVID-19. Method: immunoSEQ multiplex PCR; TCRdb's copy keeps in-frame clones and lacks some. This sample yields hundreds of thousands of clones, of which almost 90% are seen a single time; more than 12% belongs to the top ten. Germline V lookup: CDR1 SGHTA, CDR2 FQGNSA. V was pared by 4 bases and J by 13 bases, with 16 bases between. There are 13 residues in the CDR3. Sequenced sample: PBMCs or T cells enriched from blood (not recorded which). This chain connects TRBV7-2 to TRBJ1-4; possible D gene TRBD1, 5 bases. The receptor was isolated from a man between 25 and 39 years old who had been exposed to COVID-19. DNA of the CDR3: TGTGCCAGCAGCTATGGGGCCACGACGGGACTGTTTTTT. Protein: CASSYGATTGLFF. The full variable domain, completed using reference TRBV7-2 and TRBJ1-4, is GAGVSQSPSNKVTEKGKDVELRCDPISGHTALYWYRQSLGQGLEFLIYFQGNSAPDKSGLPSDRFSAERTGGSVSTLTIQRTQQEDSAVYLCASSYGATTGLFFGSGTQLSVL.